This TCR beta chain is drawn from a study of cytomegalovirus exposure and HLA in healthy donors. Background on the study: From HLA-typed donors, an early data release held 70 million to 95 million unique TCRs. General study findings and limits: No immune exposure information besides CMV serostatus was available. Many donors carried some public TCRs, although rarity characterized most TCR sequences. Data from an earlier analysis indicated that most TCR beta V segments were productive either about 87% or about 30% of the time.

The CDR3 spans 16 residues. Trimming shortened V by 9 bases and J by 0 bases, and 22 bases separated the two germline ends. The germline gives CDR1 SGHRS, CDR2 YFSETQ. Regarding this clone: Its specificity is not known.

With 60 Vbeta and 13 Jbeta primers, the PCR was carried out. Data came from immunoSEQ multiplex PCR; TCRdb stores just in-frame clones and leaves some out. The sample holds some 140,000 clones; 80% are singletons and the top ten take around 1.3%. Sequenced material: PBMCs. The chain couples TRBV5-1 to TRBJ2-7; tentative D call: TRBD1 (5 bases). The clonotype comes from a male donor in good health and CMV-seropositive. CDR3 residues: CANRTGPSRSSYEQYF. The DNA for the CDR3 is TGCGCCAACAGAACAGGCCCTTCCAGGAGCTCCTACGAGCAGTACTTC. The whole variable domain, remainder taken from reference TRBV5-1 and TRBJ2-7, is KAGVTQTPRYLIKTRGQQVTLSCSPISGHRSVSWYQQTPGQGLQFLFEYFSETQRNKGNFPGRFSGRQFSNSRSEMNVSTLELGDSALYLCANRTGPSRSSYEQYFGPGTRLTVT.